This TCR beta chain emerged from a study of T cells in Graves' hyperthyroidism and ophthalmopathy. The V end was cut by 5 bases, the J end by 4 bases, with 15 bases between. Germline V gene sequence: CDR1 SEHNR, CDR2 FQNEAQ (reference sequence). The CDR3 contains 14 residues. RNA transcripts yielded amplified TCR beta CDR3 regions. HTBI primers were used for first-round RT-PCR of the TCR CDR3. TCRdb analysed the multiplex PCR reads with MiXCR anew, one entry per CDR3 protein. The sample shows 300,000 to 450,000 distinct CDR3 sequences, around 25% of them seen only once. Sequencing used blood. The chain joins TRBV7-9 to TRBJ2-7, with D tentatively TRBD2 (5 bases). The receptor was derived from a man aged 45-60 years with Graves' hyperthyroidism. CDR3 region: CASSKSSGGYEQYF. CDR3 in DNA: TGTGCCAGCAGCAAAAGCTCAGGCGGGTACGAGCAGTACTTC.